A selection of T cell receptor beta chains follows, all from one sample in a study of cytomegalovirus exposure and HLA in healthy donors. The data were produced by immunoSEQ multiplex PCR, yet TCRdb's version contains in-frame clones alone and is incomplete. The profile shows 150,000 to 200,000 clones, around 80% of them singletons. Sequenced input: PBMCs. These receptors all stem from a man aged 40-50 years in good health and CMV-seropositive. Each CDR3 is given with its conserved first and last residue. D genes are given only for firm matches. Size values are once, few and many counts, or a class for expanded clones, and some rows have none.

V,J,D,size,CDR3,DNA
TRBV7-9,TRBJ1-2,-,few,CASSRSLPGGRTANYGYTF,TGTGCCAGCAGCCGATCGCTCCCGGGAGGACGCACGGCTAACTATGGCTACACCTTC
TRBV7-8,TRBJ1-2,TRBD1,few,CASSLEDRADGYTF,TGTGCCAGCAGCTTAGAAGACAGGGCTGATGGCTACACCTTC
TRBV11-2,TRBJ1-2,-,-,CASSSDSRYGYTF,TGTGCCAGCAGCTCGGACAGCCGATATGGCTACACCTTC
TRBV10-3,TRBJ2-7,-,once,CAISDGAPGDEQYF,TGTGCCATCAGTGATGGGGCGCCAGGGGATGAGCAGTACTTC
TRBV6-1,TRBJ1-1,TRBD1,-,CASRTGGQGNTEAFF,TGTGCCAGCAGGACAGGGGGCCAAGGGAACACTGAAGCTTTCTTT
TRBV27,TRBJ2-3,TRBD1,once,CASSLSGQGRQYF,TGTGCCAGCAGTTTATCCGGACAGGGGAGGCAGTATTTT
TRBV6-4,TRBJ1-1,-,-,CASSPSGNTEAFF,TGTGCCAGCAGCCCGAGCGGGAACACTGAAGCTTTCTTT
TRBV6-5,TRBJ2-7,-,-,CASRQGRIEQYF,TGTGCCAGCAGACAGGGTCGGATCGAGCAGTACTTC
TRBV14,TRBJ2-1,TRBD2,-,CASSRGGGINEQFF,TGTGCCAGCAGCCGGGGCGGGGGGATCAATGAGCAGTTCTTC
TRBV7-2,TRBJ1-2,-,-,CASSLAAMDLGGYTF,TGTGCCAGCAGCTTAGCCGCGATGGACTTAGGGGGCTACACCTTC
TRBV7-6,TRBJ1-1,-,-,CASSAAWGVGRMNTEAFF,TGTGCCAGCAGCGCCGCGTGGGGGGTTGGAAGGATGAACACTGAAGCTTTCTTT
TRBV4-3,TRBJ1-3,-,-,CASSLSPQGLNFGNTIYF,TGCGCCAGCAGCCTCTCGCCACAGGGCTTGAACTTTGGAAACACCATATATTTT
TRBV27,TRBJ2-5,-,-,CASSLSGWGFETQYF,TGTGCCAGCAGTTTATCCGGTTGGGGCTTTGAGACCCAGTACTTC
TRBV4-3,TRBJ2-7,TRBD1,once,CASSTGTGSALADEQYF,TGCGCCAGCAGCACCGGGACAGGGAGCGCATTAGCGGACGAGCAGTACTTC
TRBV9,TRBJ2-3,TRBD2,-,CASSVEAGGRTDTQYF,TGTGCCAGCAGCGTAGAGGCGGGGGGGCGGACAGATACGCAGTATTTT
TRBV27,TRBJ2-5,TRBD1,-,CASGTGGKYETQYF,TGTGCCAGCGGGACAGGGGGCAAATATGAGACCCAGTACTTC
TRBV28,TRBJ1-5,-,-,CASSSDQPQHF,TGTGCCAGCAGCTCGGATCAGCCCCAGCATTTT
TRBV28,TRBJ2-4,TRBD1,-,CASSFFGTGGSKNIQYF,TGTGCCAGCAGTTTCTTCGGGACAGGGGGCTCCAAAAACATTCAGTACTTC
TRBV5-1,TRBJ1-4,TRBD1,-,CASSPFSPGQSRNEKLFF,TGCGCCAGCAGCCCATTCTCTCCGGGACAGTCACGTAATGAAAAACTGTTTTTT
TRBV27,TRBJ1-4,-,-,CASSFSAGVEKLFF,TGTGCCAGCAGTTTTAGCGCAGGGGTTGAAAAACTGTTTTTT
TRBV2,TRBJ2-1,TRBD2,-,CARGKRGGSVWNEQFF,TGTGCCAGGGGAAAGCGGGGGGGGAGTGTTTGGAATGAGCAGTTCTTC
TRBV27,TRBJ1-2,-,once,CASTGAGYGYTF,TGTGCCAGCACAGGGGCGGGCTATGGCTACACCTTC
TRBV28,TRBJ1-1,-,few,CASRSIGGYRAFF,TGTGCCAGCAGATCGATAGGAGGTTATAGGGCTTTCTTT
TRBV15,TRBJ1-3,TRBD1,-,CATSRDRAGNTIYF,TGTGCCACCAGCAGGGACAGGGCTGGAAACACCATATATTTT
TRBV29-1,TRBJ2-5,TRBD1,-,CSADRGRETQYF,TGCAGCGCTGACAGGGGGCGAGAGACCCAGTACTTC
TRBV27,TRBJ1-5,-,-,CASSWGRGSNQPQHF,TGTGCCAGCAGTTGGGGCAGGGGTAGCAATCAGCCCCAGCATTTT
TRBV2,TRBJ2-7,TRBD1,-,CASRDRASYEQYF,TGTGCCAGCCGGGACAGGGCTTCCTACGAGCAGTACTTC
TRBV11-1,TRBJ2-7,-,-,CASSKDGGRTVGAYEQYF,TGTGCCAGCAGCAAAGACGGGGGACGTACCGTAGGTGCCTACGAGCAGTACTTC
TRBV4-1,TRBJ2-3,-,-,CASSQVDLTDTQYF,TGCGCCAGCAGCCAAGTGGACTTAACTGATACGCAGTATTTT
TRBV6-1,TRBJ1-3,-,-,CASTAGNTIYF,TGTGCCAGCACTGCTGGAAACACCATATATTTT
TRBV12-5,TRBJ1-2,TRBD1,-,CASASTGYGYGYTF,TGTGCTAGTGCCTCGACAGGGTATGGGTATGGCTACACCTTC
TRBV6-1,TRBJ1-4,-,once,CASSYFEKLFF,TGTGCCAGCAGCTATTTTGAAAAACTGTTTTTT
TRBV7-3,TRBJ2-2,TRBD2,-,CASSLGSGGLNTGELFF,TGTGCCAGCAGCTTAGGGAGCGGGGGGTTGAACACCGGGGAGCTGTTTTTT
TRBV29-1,TRBJ1-2,-,-,CSVEGSGNYGYTF,TGCAGCGTTGAAGGATCAGGCAACTATGGCTACACCTTC
TRBV19,TRBJ2-5,-,few,CASSPTGIQETQYF,TGTGCCAGTAGCCCAACAGGGATCCAAGAGACCCAGTACTTC
TRBV9,TRBJ2-1,TRBD2,once,CASSVSGGAIGNEQFF,TGTGCCAGCAGCGTTAGCGGGGGGGCGATCGGCAATGAGCAGTTCTTC
TRBV5-4,TRBJ2-6,-,few,CASSLPATGLSGANVLTF,TGTGCCAGCAGCTTACCCGCGACAGGACTCTCTGGGGCCAACGTCCTGACTTTC
TRBV15,TRBJ2-5,-,once,CATAGQQETQYF,TGTGCCACCGCCGGACAGCAAGAGACCCAGTACTTC
TRBV18,TRBJ2-7,-,once,CASSVGQGSEQYF,TGTGCCAGCTCAGTTGGGCAGGGCAGCGAGCAGTACTTC
TRBV10-3,TRBJ2-3,TRBD1,-,CAISQGGQAPDTQYF,TGTGCCATCAGTCAAGGGGGACAGGCCCCAGATACGCAGTATTTT
TRBV5-1,TRBJ1-1,-,-,CASSLDSPNTEAFF,TGCGCCAGCAGCTTGGACAGCCCGAACACTGAAGCTTTCTTT
TRBV5-1,TRBJ1-3,-,-,CASSSTGGNTIYF,TGCGCCAGCAGCTCGACAGGTGGAAACACCATATATTTT
TRBV10-3,TRBJ2-1,TRBD2,-,CAISEEVAGAEEIF,TGTGCCATCAGTGAGGAGGTAGCGGGGGCCGAGGAAATCTTC
TRBV6-1,TRBJ2-2,-,-,CASSGRRGRLTGELFF,TGTGCCAGCAGTGGGAGGCGGGGACGACTCACCGGGGAGCTGTTTTTT
TRBV5-6,TRBJ1-2,-,few,CASSLGSSGLNGYTF,TGTGCCAGCAGCTTGGGGTCATCCGGTTTGAATGGCTACACCTTC